These T cell receptor beta chains were read from a single sample in a study of Tregs in tolerant kidney transplant recipients. Sequenced by immunoSEQ multiplex PCR; TCRdb stores in-frame clones only, minus some. The sample contains 200,000 to 300,000 clones, 80% to 85% of which appear only once. Sequencing input: CD4+ T cells from blood. All receptors derive from a human donor in good health. Each CDR3 is given with its conserved first and last residue. D genes are given only for firm matches. For some rows the clone size is stated as once, few or many, or as a class when expanded; others skip it.

cdr3_aa cdr3_nt j_call v_call d_call clone_size
CAWSRSQGLAGHEQYF TGTGCCTGGAGCCGATCGCAGGGACTAGCGGGCCACGAGCAGTACTTC TRBJ2-7 TRBV30 TRBD2 NA
CASGRNWDGCSFTEAFF TGTGCCAGCGGTCGCAATTGGGATGGATGTTCTTTCACTGAAGCTTTCTTT TRBJ1-1 TRBV11-3 NA few
CASSELGRERNYGYTF TGTGCCAGCAGTGAGTTGGGCAGGGAAAGGAACTATGGCTACACCTTC TRBJ1-2 TRBV25-1 NA NA
CASSSSTVPGEQYF TGTGCCAGCTCAAGCTCGACAGTCCCCGGCGAGCAGTACTTC TRBJ2-7 TRBV18 NA NA
CASSPGLGLNGELFF TGTGCCAGCAGCCCCGGCCTGGGTTTGAACGGGGAGCTGTTTTTT TRBJ2-2 TRBV5-4 NA NA
CASSGPDTQYF TGTGCCAGTTCCGGTCCAGATACGCAGTATTTT TRBJ2-3 TRBV10-3 NA NA
CSARTYSYEQYF TGCAGCGCACGGACGTACTCCTACGAGCAGTACTTC TRBJ2-7 TRBV29-1 NA NA
CASSSKSRRDTEAFF TGCGCCAGCAGCTCTAAGTCTCGAAGGGACACTGAAGCTTTCTTT TRBJ1-1 TRBV5-1 NA NA
CASSPRLAGAVTGELFF TGTGCCAGCAGCCCGAGACTAGCGGGGGCAGTCACCGGGGAGCTGTTTTTT TRBJ2-2 TRBV9 TRBD2 NA
CASSVFLAGFGTGELFF TGTGCCAGCAGCGTATTCCTAGCGGGATTTGGCACCGGGGAGCTGTTTTTT TRBJ2-2 TRBV9 TRBD2 NA
CASQAESGANVLTF TGTGCCAGCCAGGCCGAGTCTGGGGCCAACGTCCTGACTTTC TRBJ2-6 TRBV2 NA NA
CASSDRPGDEQYF TGTGCCAGCAGTGATAGACCTGGGGACGAGCAGTACTTC TRBJ2-7 TRBV2 NA NA
CASSQGTGTSGHEQFF TGTGCCAGCAGCCAAGGTACCGGGACTAGCGGACATGAGCAGTTCTTC TRBJ2-1 TRBV4-2 TRBD2 once
CASSLVRGDGYTF TGTGCCAGTAGTCTGGTCCGGGGCGATGGCTACACCTTC TRBJ1-2 TRBV19 NA NA
CASRTGGDQPQHF TGTGCCAGCCGGACAGGGGGCGATCAGCCCCAGCATTTT TRBJ1-5 TRBV19 TRBD1 NA
CASSPFGTGSQPQHF TGTGCCAGCAGTCCATTCGGGACAGGGTCCCAGCCCCAGCATTTT TRBJ1-5 TRBV7-8 TRBD1 NA
CASSYADRVGEAFF TGTGCCAGCAGTTACGCGGACAGGGTCGGTGAAGCTTTCTTT TRBJ1-1 TRBV6-6 TRBD1 NA
CASLLVFLGQVRGELFF TGTGCCAGCCTTCTCGTTTTTCTGGGACAGGTGAGGGGGGAGCTGTTTTTT TRBJ2-2 TRBV21-1 NA few
CASRLAGNTDTQYF TGTGCCAGCAGACTAGCGGGAAACACAGATACGCAGTATTTT TRBJ2-3 TRBV25-1 TRBD2 NA
CASSLSRDTYEQYF TGTGCCAGCAGCCTAAGCCGGGACACCTACGAGCAGTACTTC TRBJ2-7 TRBV9 NA NA
CATRRHSGNYEQYF TGTGCCACCAGAAGGCACAGCGGGAACTACGAGCAGTACTTC TRBJ2-7 TRBV15 TRBD2 once
CASASGHEQYF TGTGCCAGCGCTAGTGGCCACGAGCAGTACTTC TRBJ2-7 TRBV6-1 NA NA
CASRRALRPDTEAFF TGTGCCAGCAGGCGGGCCCTCCGACCGGACACTGAAGCTTTCTTT TRBJ1-1 TRBV5-5 NA once
CASRSDLVYSNQPQHF TGTGCAAGTCGCTCAGACCTAGTTTATAGCAATCAGCCCCAGCATTTT TRBJ1-5 TRBV12-2 NA NA
CASSPPSGQANNEQFF TGTGCCAGCTCACCACCCTCCGGACAGGCAAACAATGAGCAGTTCTTC TRBJ2-1 TRBV18 TRBD1 NA
CASSPMGGGRLGETQYF TGTGCCAGCAGCCCAATGGGAGGCGGCAGGTTAGGGGAGACCCAGTACTTC TRBJ2-5 TRBV7-3 NA NA
CASSLDRRLAGGEQFF TGCGCCAGCAGCTTGGATCGCAGACTAGCGGGTGGTGAGCAGTTCTTC TRBJ2-1 TRBV5-1 TRBD2 once
CASSNRGQGIDEQYF TGCGCCAGCAGCAACCGGGGACAGGGTATCGACGAGCAGTACTTC TRBJ2-7 TRBV5-1 TRBD1 few
CASSAGGGRETQYF TGCGCCAGCAGTGCCGGAGGGGGAAGAGAGACCCAGTACTTC TRBJ2-5 TRBV10-2 NA once
CASSSGTGDGYTF TGTGCCAGCTCATCCGGGACAGGGGATGGCTACACCTTC TRBJ1-2 TRBV18 TRBD1 once
CASSVAFREQFF TGTGCCAGCAGCGTAGCTTTCCGGGAGCAGTTCTTC TRBJ2-1 TRBV9 NA once
CASRYSGGPSYEQYF TGTGCCAGCAGATATTCAGGGGGCCCCTCCTACGAGCAGTACTTC TRBJ2-7 TRBV2 TRBD1 NA
CASSPRDRVETQYF TGTGCCAGCAGTCCCCGGGACAGGGTTGAGACCCAGTACTTC TRBJ2-5 TRBV27 TRBD1 NA
CASSWAYYEQYF TGTGCCAGCAGCTGGGCTTACTACGAGCAGTACTTC TRBJ2-7 TRBV5-8 NA NA
CASSLGQGHNEQFF TGCGCCAGCAGCTTGGGTCAGGGCCACAATGAGCAGTTCTTC TRBJ2-1 TRBV5-1 NA NA
CASTLQGARNQPQHF TGTGCCAGCACCCTCCAGGGGGCGCGCAATCAGCCCCAGCATTTT TRBJ1-5 TRBV6-6 TRBD1 NA
CASSLKRGGGTDTQYF TGTGCCAGCAGTTTGAAACGGGGGGGCGGGACAGATACGCAGTATTTT TRBJ2-3 TRBV27 TRBD2 NA
CAPIAGGSYEQYF TGCGCCCCGATAGCGGGAGGCTCCTACGAGCAGTACTTC TRBJ2-7 TRBV4-1 TRBD2 NA
CAWSETLSNQPQHF TGTGCCTGGAGCGAGACACTTAGCAATCAGCCCCAGCATTTT TRBJ1-5 TRBV30 NA NA
CASSYEVAGGEYGYTF TGTGCCAGCAGTTACGAAGTGGCAGGGGGAGAGTATGGCTACACCTTC TRBJ1-2 TRBV6-5 TRBD1 NA
CASRPGTYTGELFF TGCGCCAGCAGACCCGGGACCTACACCGGGGAGCTGTTTTTT TRBJ2-2 TRBV5-1 NA NA
CASSSTVYSNQPQHF TGTGCCAGCAGCTCGACAGTTTATAGCAATCAGCCCCAGCATTTT TRBJ1-5 TRBV11-2 NA NA
CASSYVRTGHTEAFF TGTGCCAGCAGTTACGTTAGGACAGGTCACACTGAAGCTTTCTTT TRBJ1-1 TRBV6-5 TRBD1 once
CASSLGLADYNEQFF TGCGCCAGCAGCTTGGGACTAGCGGATTACAATGAGCAGTTCTTC TRBJ2-1 TRBV5-1 TRBD2 NA
CASSRQRAGITGELFF TGTGCCAGCAGCCGGCAGCGGGCAGGGATAACCGGGGAGCTGTTTTTT TRBJ2-2 TRBV11-2 NA NA
CASRQKGFYTEAFF TGTGCCAGCAGGCAAAAGGGATTCTACACTGAAGCTTTCTTT TRBJ1-1 TRBV6-5 NA NA
CAMGNEQFF TGTGCCATGGGCAATGAGCAGTTCTTC TRBJ2-1 TRBV2 NA NA
CASSPSAPNQPQHF TGTGCCAGCAGCCCCAGCGCGCCGAATCAGCCCCAGCATTTT TRBJ1-5 TRBV7-8 NA once
CASSLTQLLPGNTIYF TGCGCCAGCAGCTTGACCCAACTACTACCTGGAAACACCATATATTTT TRBJ1-3 TRBV5-1 NA NA
CASTTSMSYEQYF TGTGCCAGCACCACCTCCATGTCCTACGAGCAGTACTTC TRBJ2-7 TRBV6-6 NA few
CASGLSRSWNTEAFF TGTGCTAGTGGCTTAAGCCGGAGTTGGAACACTGAAGCTTTCTTT TRBJ1-1 TRBV12-5 NA NA
CASSSERWGNTEAFF TGTGCCAGCAGCTCAGAGCGATGGGGGAACACTGAAGCTTTCTTT TRBJ1-1 TRBV5-4 NA NA
CAWSSAGGGTDTQYF TGTGCCTGGAGTTCCGCCGGGGGTGGCACAGATACGCAGTATTTT TRBJ2-3 TRBV30 NA NA
CASSRAGTGGQETQYF TGTGCCAGCTCACGGGCGGGGACAGGGGGCCAAGAGACCCAGTACTTC TRBJ2-5 TRBV18 TRBD1 NA
CASSFLQGSKSLTLSEQYF TGTGCCAGCAGCTTCCTTCAGGGTTCTAAGAGCCTTACGCTTAGCGAGCAGTACTTC TRBJ2-7 TRBV9 NA NA
CASSSRGLYEQYF TGTGCCAGTAGTTCCAGGGGACTCTACGAGCAGTACTTC TRBJ2-7 TRBV19 NA NA
CAWSSGQFEQYF TGTGCCTGGAGTTCGGGACAGTTCGAGCAGTACTTC TRBJ2-7 TRBV30 TRBD1 NA
CASSWQGVYDYGYTF TGTGCCAGTAGTTGGCAGGGCGTTTATGACTATGGCTACACCTTC TRBJ1-2 TRBV19 NA NA
CASSARFTQYF TGCGCCAGCAGCGCGCGTTTTACGCAGTATTTT TRBJ2-3 TRBV5-1 NA NA
CASSPSIAGTYEQYF TGTGCCAGCAGCCCTAGCATAGCGGGTACCTACGAGCAGTACTTC TRBJ2-7 TRBV7-2 TRBD2 NA